Given below is one T cell receptor beta chain in context. Only in-frame clones appear in the TCRdb table, and some are missing; sequencing was by immunoSEQ multiplex PCR. Of fewer than 300,000 clones listed, roughly 80% were seen once; the top ten hold less than 15%. The entry originates in a study of control samples from healthy donors and cancer patients. This CDR3 is built from 15 residues. Trimming removed 0 bases from V and 7 bases from J; junction bases left unmatched: 4. Germline CDR1 is SGDLS and CDR2 is YYNGEE. The sequence came from a woman aged 55-69 years with lung cancer. Sequencing was done on a sample of PBMCs. V usage is TRBV9 and J usage is TRBJ1-2; 12 bases are a match to TRBD1. This CDR3 is CASSVVGQGAFGYTF. DNA for the CDR3: TGTGCCAGCAGCGTAGTGGGACAGGGGGCTTTTGGCTACACCTTC. The full variable domain, completed using reference TRBV9 and TRBJ1-2, is DSGVTQTPKHLITATGQRVTLRCSPRSGDLSVYWYQQSLDQGLQFLIQYYNGEERAKGNILERFSAQQFPDLHSELNLSSLELGDSALYFCASSVVGQGAFGYTFGSGTRLTVV.